This TCR beta chain emerged from a study of cytomegalovirus exposure and HLA in healthy donors. The wider study: The same platform was used for the roughly 120 validation repertoires and the roughly 680 first-cohort repertoires, a later analysis reported. Study-level results: The study designated over 150 TCR beta chains cytomegalovirus-associated. One later analysis, an examination of the roughly 130 validation repertoires, found that first-cohort TCR clusters tended to co-occur in them. For most TCR sequences rarity was the rule, although some public TCRs occurred in many donors.

About this clone itself: Its antigen is undetermined.

Assay used: immunoSEQ multiplex PCR; TCRdb lists only in-frame clones, some missing. The sample has about 330,000 clones; approximately 86% are singletons. Per germline, CDR1 SEHNR and CDR2 FQNEAQ (reference sequence). The CDR3 runs 16 residues. V shed 7 bases and J 3 bases; nucleotides not matched to a gene: 12. What was sequenced was PBMCs. The receptor's source is a woman aged 30 to 39 in good health and CMV-seropositive. The chain has TRBV7-9 and TRBJ2-7; 10 bases are shared with TRBD1. The DNA for the CDR3 is TGTGCCAGCACCCACCCCCCGCGGACAGGGGGCTACGAGCAGTACTTC. Its translation is CASTHPPRTGGYEQYF.